Below, 32 T cell receptor beta chains from the same sample are listed, as sequenced in a study of neurological immune-mediated disorders. Each CDR3 protein is one row after TCRdb ran MiXCR on the 5' RACE reads. The sample lists 40,000 or so distinct CDR3 sequences; 11% were seen once. Time point noted: technical triplicate 1. Sequenced input: PBMCs. The receptors originated from a man between 60 and 75 years old with HTLV-1-associated myelopathy (HAM/TSP).

This clonotype was recorded many times. The J gene is TRBJ2-2, the V gene TRBV5-5; a possible D gene is TRBD2 (6 bases). V was pared by 2 bases and J by 0 bases, with 17 bases between. The CDR3 loop spans 18 amino acids. Germline V CDR1 and CDR2: SGHKS, YYEKEE (reference sequence). CDR3 loop: CASSFRVGGLTNTGELFF. CDR3 DNA sequence: TGTGCCAGCAGCTTCCGAGTGGGGGGTCTGACGAACACCGGGGAGCTGTTTTTT.

This clonotype was seen repeatedly, ten times or more. This chain connects TRBV12-3 or TRBV12-4 to TRBJ2-1, with 14 positions matching TRBD2. The V segment lost 4 bases and the J segment 6 bases; nucleotides outside the gene matches: 5. The CDR3 length is 16 residues. The CDR3 reads CASSSGLAGGLNEQFF. Here the CDR3 DNA reads TGTGCCAGCAGTTCCGGACTAGCGGGAGGTCTCAATGAGCAGTTCTTC.

The rearrangement uses TRBV5-1 and TRBJ2-1; D could derive from TRBD1 or TRBD2 (5 bases each). CDR3 length: 14 amino acids. Germline CDR1 reads SGHRS; CDR2 reads YFSETQ. The V end lost 5 bases, the J end lost 5 bases, and 14 bases lay between the germline ends. The CDR3 DNA follows: TGCGCCAGCAGTCTAGGGGAGTCCAACAATGAGCAGTTCTTC. Translated: CASSLGESNNEQFF.

This clonotype was found many times. This rearrangement joins TRBV20-1 to TRBJ1-5, with a tentative D call TRBD1 (5 bases). This CDR3 has 13 residues. V lost 5 bases and J 0 bases, leaving 8 bases between the germline ends. The germline CDR1 and CDR2 sequences are DFQATT and SNEGSKA (reference sequence). The DNA of the CDR3 is TGCAGTGCTCAACAGGATAGCAATCAGCCCCAGCATTTT. This translates into CSAQQDSNQPQHF.

This clonotype showed up many times. The chain carries TRBV12-3 or TRBV12-4 and TRBJ2-3; 11 bases are a match to TRBD2. The V and J ends lost 7 bases and 6 bases, in that order; junction bases with no gene match: 12. The CDR3 runs to 16 residues. CDR3 loop: CASKPGLAVLRDTQYF. The CDR3 DNA follows: TGTGCCAGCAAGCCGGGACTAGCGGTGCTTCGGGATACGCAGTATTTT.

This clonotype was seen many times. The chain links TRBV5-1 to TRBJ2-2; unclear D gene. Germline values: CDR1 SGHRS, CDR2 YFSETQ. V lost 4 bases and J lost 7, with 14 bases in between. The length of the CDR3 is 14 residues. The CDR3 region is CASSPPTHGGELFF. The CDR3 DNA sequence: TGCGCCAGCAGCCCCCCGACCCACGGCGGGGAGCTGTTTTTT.

This clonotype was seen many times. The V call is TRBV27, the J call TRBJ1-6; 9 bases agree with TRBD1. The CDR3 length is 15 residues. Germline CDR1 MNHEY, CDR2 SMNVEV (reference sequence). The trim removed 9 bases at V and 8 bases at J, leaving 11 bases unmatched. For the CDR3, the DNA is TGTGCCAGTAGAACCCCCGGGACAGGGTATTCACCCCTCCACTTT. This sequence encodes CASRTPGTGYSPLHF.

This clonotype appeared many times. J is TRBJ2-1 and V is TRBV7-8; the match to TRBD2 covers 7 bases. Unmatched junction bases numbered 8, after V lost 4 bases and J lost 8 bases. CDR3 length equals 14 residues. Germline assignment: CDR1 SGHVS and CDR2 FQNEAQ. For the CDR3, the DNA is TGTGCCAGCAGCTATGGGGGGGGGATGGATGAGCAGTTCTTC. Protein product: CASSYGGGMDEQFF.

This clonotype was counted many times. The chain combines TRBV6-6 with TRBJ1-5; no clear D. Trimming cost V 4 bases and J 4 bases, with 11 bases left between them. The CDR3 consists of 14 residues. Per the germline V gene, CDR1 is MNHNY and CDR2 is SVGAGI (reference sequence). The CDR3 DNA reads TGTGCCAGCAGTTTAAGAGCAGTTAATCAGCCCCAGCATTTT. Residues: CASSLRAVNQPQHF.

The chain recombines TRBV7-9 with TRBJ2-3, with TRBD2 matching 8 bases. Germline assignment: CDR1 SEHNR and CDR2 FQNEAQ (reference sequence). Germline trimming cut 1 base from V and 4 bases from J; bases unmatched to any gene: 4. CDR3 length: 15 amino acids. The CDR3 loop is CASSLDNGRADTQYF. The CDR3 DNA follows: TGTGCCAGCAGCTTAGATAACGGGAGGGCAGATACGCAGTATTTT.

This clonotype has ten or more counts. This chain joins TRBV3-1 and TRBJ2-3; D may be TRBD1 or TRBD2 (5 bases each). V dropped 4 bases and J dropped 4 bases, with 24 bases sitting between them. The CDR3 consists of 18 residues. In germline, CDR1 is LGHDT, CDR2 YNNKEL (reference sequence). CDR3 coding DNA: TGTGCCAGCAGCCGACTCTCACCGGGACGGAATGGGCCAGATACGCAGTATTTT. Translated: CASSRLSPGRNGPDTQYF.

The rearrangement links TRBV20-1 to TRBJ2-3; 9 nucleotides align to TRBD1. Germline lookup yields CDR1 DFQATT and CDR2 SNEGSKA (reference sequence). CDR3 length: 14 amino acids. V lost 6 bases, J lost 6 bases, and 10 bases stayed unmatched. The CDR3 spells CSAVQGAGSDTQYF. The CDR3 DNA reads TGCAGTGCAGTACAGGGGGCGGGGTCCGATACGCAGTATTTT.

This clonotype was detected only a few times. The chain combines TRBV7-6 with TRBJ2-2; D call uncertain. Germline V gives CDR1 SGHVS, CDR2 FNYEAQ. The CDR3 loop spans 13 amino acids. The V end lost 4 bases, the J end lost 5 bases, and 8 bases lay between the germline ends. This CDR3 is CASSSSLTGELFF. CDR3 bases: TGTGCCAGCAGCTCCTCCTTAACCGGGGAGCTGTTTTTT.

This clonotype was recorded many times. This chain links TRBV5-6 with TRBJ1-5, with a possible D match to TRBD1 (6 bases). Between the trimmed V and J ends, which lost 0 bases and 1 base, there was a span of 14 bases. The CDR3 has 17 residues. Germline V gene data show CDR1 as SGHDT and CDR2 as YYEEEE. In DNA form, the CDR3 reads TGTGCCAGCAGCTTGGGATTGGGGGCGACGAGCAATCAGCCCCAGCATTTT. The encoded protein is CASSLGLGATSNQPQHF.

There are many counts of this clonotype. Mismatch with germline at one junction end may stem from a read error. This chain uses TRBV30 with TRBJ2-7; D perhaps matches TRBD2 (6 bases). The CDR3 extends over 12 amino acids. Germline V gene lookup returns CDR1 GTSNPN and CDR2 SVGIG (reference sequence). DNA of the CDR3: TGTGCCTGGAGTCCTTCGCTAGCGACTTCGAACTTC. Translating gives CAWSPSLATSNF. Looking up the rest from reference TRBV30 and TRBJ2-7 gives the full variable domain: SQTIHQWPATLVQPVGSPLSLECTVEGTSNPNLYWYRQAAGRGLQLLFYSVGIGQISSEVPQNLSASRPQDRQFILSSKKLLLSDSGFYLCAWSPSLATSNFGPGTRLTVT.

This clonotype has more than one count but fewer than ten. The V and J genes are TRBV20-1 and TRBJ2-5; 8 bases agree with TRBD1. CDR1 and CDR2 from the germline V gene are DFQATT and SNEGSKA (reference sequence). The CDR3 has 13 amino acids. With V trimmed by 8 bases and J by 4 bases, 9 bases remained unmatched. CDR3 loop: CSRVPRGRETQYF. The DNA for the CDR3 is TGCAGTCGTGTGCCCAGGGGGCGAGAGACCCAGTACTTC.

This clonotype was found many times. The chain uses TRBV5-4 and TRBJ2-1; unclear D gene. Trimming stripped 4 bases from V and 3 bases from J, with 2 bases between. CDR3 length: 11 amino acids. From germline, CDR1 is SGHNT and CDR2 YYREEE (reference sequence). CDR3 amino acids: CASSIYNEQFF. CDR3 nucleotides: TGTGCCAGCAGCATCTACAATGAGCAGTTCTTC.

This clonotype was detected many times. The chain uses TRBV29-1 and TRBJ2-1; D unresolved. Trimming took 8 bases from V and 0 from J, leaving 11 bases between them. Germline V gene sequence: CDR1 SQVTM, CDR2 ANQGSEA. The CDR3 runs to 13 residues. Written as DNA, the CDR3 is TGCAGCACTTCCAAGGACTCCTACAATGAGCAGTTCTTC. As protein: CSTSKDSYNEQFF.

This clonotype appeared many times. This sequence joins TRBV12-3 or TRBV12-4 and TRBJ1-1; D possibly corresponds to TRBD1 (5 bases). CDR3 length: 16 amino acids. V lost 5 bases and J lost 4, with 20 bases in between. The CDR3 loop reads CASSPSERGMVTEAFF. The CDR3 nucleotides read TGTGCCAGCAGTCCCTCCGAGAGGGGAATGGTCACTGAAGCTTTCTTT.

The chain combines TRBV20-1 with TRBJ2-2; D call uncertain. Deletions cut 5 bases from V and 9 bases from J, with 19 bases between. The CDR3 has 14 amino acids. Germline CDR1 and CDR2: DFQATT and SNEGSKA (reference sequence). The chain's CDR3 is CSAPAGQTGRELFF. The CDR3 DNA reads as TGCAGTGCTCCAGCCGGGCAGACTGGCCGGGAGCTGTTTTTT.

This clonotype occurred many times. The rearrangement links TRBV7-2 to TRBJ2-3; TRBD2 aligns across 9 bases. The V and J ends lost 7 bases and 2 bases, in that order; junction bases with no gene match: 4. This CDR3 is built from 14 residues. Germline V gene lookup returns CDR1 SGHTA and CDR2 FQGNSA. The CDR3 sequence: CASKLAGATDTQYF. The CDR3, as DNA: TGTGCCAGCAAGTTAGCGGGAGCCACAGATACGCAGTATTTT.

This clonotype was seen repeatedly, ten times or more. The chain has TRBV5-1 and TRBJ2-1; 12 bases are shared with TRBD1. The junction had 9 bases not matched to a gene; V was cut back by 4 bases and J by 13 bases. Germline assignment: CDR1 SGHRS and CDR2 YFSETQ. This CDR3 has 14 residues. The DNA of the CDR3 is TGCGCCAGCAGCCCGGGGGGACAGGGGGCTGGTCAGTTCTTC. It yields the protein CASSPGGQGAGQFF.

This clonotype was counted ten times or more. The genes are TRBV11-1 and TRBJ2-5; TRBD2 might be the D (7 bases). The V and J ends lost 2 bases and 4 bases respectively, with 11 bases between them. The CDR3 loop spans 14 amino acids. Germline V gives CDR1 SGHAT, CDR2 FQDESV (reference sequence). For the CDR3, the DNA is TGTGCCAGCAGCTTAAACAGGGAGGGAGAGACCCAGTACTTC. Residues: CASSLNREGETQYF.

This clonotype was found once. The chain is built from TRBV20-1 and TRBJ2-5; 8 bases are shared with TRBD1. The CDR3 has 15 amino acids. Germline-derived CDR1 and CDR2 are DFQATT and SNEGSKA (reference sequence). V lost 1 base and J lost 3; bases outside the gene matches: 7. Here the CDR3 reads CSARGRGQVEETQYF. For the CDR3, the DNA is TGCAGTGCTAGAGGTAGGGGACAGGTGGAAGAGACCCAGTACTTC.

Ten or more counts support this clonotype. The rearrangement links TRBV15 to TRBJ1-1; D is unclear. There are 14 residues in the CDR3. Germline lookup yields CDR1 LNHNV and CDR2 YYDKDF (reference sequence). V dropped 0 bases and J dropped 1 base, with 6 bases sitting between them. CDR3 residues: CATSRDGPNTEAFF. CDR3 sequence (DNA): TGTGCCACCAGCAGAGATGGCCCGAACACTGAAGCTTTCTTT.

This clonotype has a count of ten or more. The gene calls are TRBV6-2 or TRBV6-3 and TRBJ1-5; TRBD1 might be the D (6 bases). V lost 0 bases and J 7 bases, leaving 10 bases between the germline ends. From germline, CDR1 is MNHEY and CDR2 SVGEGT. This CDR3 has 14 residues. CDR3 region: CASSYSGGPQPQHF. The CDR3 DNA reads as TGTGCCAGCAGTTACTCAGGGGGGCCGCAGCCCCAGCATTTT.

This clonotype was detected many times. This chain joins TRBV4-2 and TRBJ1-5; D is ambiguous. The CDR3 covers 15 residues. V lost 0 bases to trimming and J lost 3 bases, with 9 bases between them. CDR1 and CDR2 from the germline V gene are LGHNA and YNFKEQ. CDR3 DNA: TGTGCCAGCAGCCAAGAACGGGCCCCCAATCAGCCCCAGCATTTT. It specifies CASSQERAPNQPQHF.

This clonotype showed up many times. V and J are TRBV25-1 and TRBJ2-1; no clear D. V was clipped by 6 bases and J by 0 bases, with 9 bases between them. The length of the CDR3 is 14 residues. The V gene's germline CDR1 is MGHDK and CDR2 SYGVNS. Written as DNA, the CDR3 is TGTGCCAGCAGGGGCGTTTTCTCCTACAATGAGCAGTTCTTC. Encoded protein: CASRGVFSYNEQFF.

In its sample, this clonotype ranks as medium-sized (0.01 to 0.1%). This chain uses TRBV20-1 with TRBJ2-7; 9 nucleotides line up with TRBD2. CDR3 length: 14 residues. Per the germline V gene, CDR1 is DFQATT and CDR2 is SNEGSKA (reference sequence). V shed 3 bases, J shed 7 bases, and the junction held 10 bases outside the gene matches. The CDR3 sequence: CSASDLAGVGEQYF. Written as DNA, the CDR3 is TGCAGTGCTAGTGACTTAGCGGGAGTCGGAGAGCAGTACTTC.

This chain uses TRBV19 with TRBJ2-6, with D unresolved. The V end was cut by 8 bases, the J end by 0 bases, with 11 bases between. This CDR3 contains 15 residues. Germline CDR1 is LNHDA and CDR2 is SQIVND (reference sequence). DNA for the CDR3: TGTGCCAGTGGGCCGGGCAACTCTGGGGCCAACGTCCTGACTTTC. This codes for CASGPGNSGANVLTF. Using reference TRBV19 and TRBJ2-6 for the parts outside the CDR3, the full variable domain is DGGITQSPKYLFRKEGQNVTLSCEQNLNHDAMYWYRQDPGQGLRLIYYSQIVNDFQKGDIAEGYSVSREKKESFPLTVTSAQKNPTAFYLCASGPGNSGANVLTFGAGSRLTVL.

This clonotype was seen ten or more times. One junction end does not reproduce the germline sequence, and a read error may be involved. The chain has TRBV5-1 and TRBJ1-2; no definite D call. The CDR3 is made up of 14 amino acids. The germline V gene encodes CDR1 SGHRS and CDR2 YFSETQ. The CDR3 sequence is CASSLQGNGYVYTF. CDR3 nucleotide sequence: TGCGCCAGCAGCTTGCAAGGGAATGGCTATGTCTACACCTTC. Full variable domain (remainder filled in from reference TRBV5-1 and TRBJ1-2): KAGVTQTPRYLIKTRGQQVTLSCSPISGHRSVSWYQQTPGQGLQFLFEYFSETQRNKGNFPGRFSGRQFSNSRSEMNVSTLELGDSALYLCASSLQGNGYVYTFGSGTRLTVV.

This clonotype has ten or more counts. This chain joins TRBV4-1 and TRBJ1-2; D not resolved. Trimming removed 4 bases from V and 0 bases from J, with 15 bases in between. This CDR3 is 16 amino acids long. CDR1 is MGHRA and CDR2 is YSYEKL in the germline V gene. CDR3 region: CASSPADGNSNYGYTF. The CDR3 bases are TGCGCCAGCAGCCCGGCTGATGGAAATTCTAACTATGGCTACACCTTC.